The T cell receptor (beta chain) under discussion was sequenced for a study of technical replicates of blood from several donors. Sequenced by immunoSEQ multiplex PCR; TCRdb stores in-frame clones only, minus some. Of around 78,000 clones detected, approximately 95% appear once; the ten largest clones hold 0.26%. This CDR3 contains 13 residues. Per germline, CDR1 SGHAT and CDR2 FQNNGV. Trimming removed 4 bases from V and 5 bases from J, with 11 bases in between. This chain connects TRBV11-2 to TRBJ1-1; unclear D gene. The sequence was obtained from a human donor in good health. The material sequenced was T cells isolated from PBMCs. The CDR3 is CASSYTFGTEAFF. The CDR3 DNA sequence: TGTGCCAGCAGCTATACATTCGGGACTGAAGCTTTCTTT.